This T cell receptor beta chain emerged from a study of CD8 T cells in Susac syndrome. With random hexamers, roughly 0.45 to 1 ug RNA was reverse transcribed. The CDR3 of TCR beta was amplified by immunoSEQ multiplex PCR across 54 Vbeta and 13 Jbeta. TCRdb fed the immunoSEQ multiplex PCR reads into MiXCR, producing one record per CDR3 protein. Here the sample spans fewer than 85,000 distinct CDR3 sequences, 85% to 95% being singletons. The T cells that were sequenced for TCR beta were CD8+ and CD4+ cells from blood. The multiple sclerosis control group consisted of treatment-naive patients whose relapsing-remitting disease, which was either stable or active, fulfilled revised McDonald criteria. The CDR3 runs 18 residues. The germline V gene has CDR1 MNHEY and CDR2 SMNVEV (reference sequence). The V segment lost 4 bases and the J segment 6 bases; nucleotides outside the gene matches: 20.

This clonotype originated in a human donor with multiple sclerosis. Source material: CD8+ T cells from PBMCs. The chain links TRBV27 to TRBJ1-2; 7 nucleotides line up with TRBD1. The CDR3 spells CASSSSATGFAFRDGYTF. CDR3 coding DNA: TGTGCCAGCAGTTCCTCGGCGACAGGGTTTGCATTTAGGGATGGCTACACCTTC.